The T cell receptor (beta chain) described here comes from a study of T-cell memory formation after mild COVID-19. Notes on the study in general: Among contracting clones, CD4+ were mainly CM/EM and CD8+ enriched in EMRA. Clones shrinking from day 15 to 85 showed even CD4/CD8 mixes; later expanders tilted CD4+. Pre-infection memory already had some responding clones, implying cross-reactive memory joined.

V was trimmed by 0 bases and J by 4 bases, leaving 9 bases between them. The CDR3 totals 14 residues. The germline CDR1 and CDR2 sequences are GTSNPN and SVGIG (reference sequence). TCRdb re-called the 5' RACE reads with MiXCR, one entry per CDR3 protein. Among about 350,000 distinct CDR3 sequences listed, roughly an eighth were seen once. Regarding this clonotype: Its specificity is unknown.

V gene TRBV30 combines with J gene TRBJ1-4; TRBD1 is a possible D gene (5 bases). The material sequenced was PBMCs or a T cell subset sorted from them (not recorded which). The receptor comes from a man younger than 35 who had mild COVID-19 (a few samples of this study predate the infection). Cell type and time point are not known. The CDR3 loop reads CAWSVDSNNEKLFF. In nucleotides, the CDR3 is TGTGCCTGGAGTGTAGACAGTAATAATGAAAAACTGTTTTTT.